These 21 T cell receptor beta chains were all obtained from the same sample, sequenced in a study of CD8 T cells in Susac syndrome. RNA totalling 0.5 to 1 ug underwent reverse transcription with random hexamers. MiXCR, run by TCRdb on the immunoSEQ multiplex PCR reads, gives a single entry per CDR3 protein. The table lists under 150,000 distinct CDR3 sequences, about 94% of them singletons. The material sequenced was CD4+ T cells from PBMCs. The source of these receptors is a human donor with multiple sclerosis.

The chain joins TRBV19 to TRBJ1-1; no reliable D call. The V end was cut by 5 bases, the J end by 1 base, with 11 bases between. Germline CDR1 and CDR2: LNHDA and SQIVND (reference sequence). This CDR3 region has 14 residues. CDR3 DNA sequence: TGTGCCAGTAGTCCCAAGCGGAAGAACACTGAAGCTTTCTTT. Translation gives CASSPKRKNTEAFF.

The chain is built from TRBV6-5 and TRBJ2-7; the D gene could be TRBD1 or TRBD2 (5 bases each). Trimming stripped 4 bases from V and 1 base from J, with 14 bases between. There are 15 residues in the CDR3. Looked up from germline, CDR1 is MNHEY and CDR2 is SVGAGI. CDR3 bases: TGTGCCAGCAGTTCCTTTGGGACGGTATCCTACGAGCAGTACTTC. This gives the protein CASSSFGTVSYEQYF.

CDR3 region: CSARDAGSGYTF. The CDR3 DNA follows: TGCAGTGCTAGAGATGCGGGGAGCGGCTACACCTTC. The chain links TRBV20-1 to TRBJ1-2, with D hard to call. Germline-derived CDR1 and CDR2 are DFQATT and SNEGSKA (reference sequence). CDR3 length: 12 amino acids. V lost 0 bases to trimming and J lost 8 bases, with 10 bases between them.

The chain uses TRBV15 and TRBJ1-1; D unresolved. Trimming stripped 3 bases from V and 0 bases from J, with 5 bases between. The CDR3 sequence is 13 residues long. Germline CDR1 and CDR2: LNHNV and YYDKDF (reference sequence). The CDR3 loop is CATSRTMNTEAFF. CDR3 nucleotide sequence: TGTGCCACCAGCAGGACGATGAACACTGAAGCTTTCTTT. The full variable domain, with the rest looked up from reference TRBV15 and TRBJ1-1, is DAMVIQNPRYQVTQFGKPVTLSCSQTLNHNVMYWYQQKSSQAPKLLFHYYDKDFNNEADTPDNFQSRRPNTSFCFLDIRSPGLGDTAMYLCATSRTMNTEAFFGQGTRLTVV.

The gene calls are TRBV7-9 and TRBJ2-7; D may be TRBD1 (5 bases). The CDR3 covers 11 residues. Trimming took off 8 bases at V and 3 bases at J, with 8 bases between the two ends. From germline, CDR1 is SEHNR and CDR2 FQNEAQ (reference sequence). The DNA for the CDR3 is TGTGCCAGCGCCGACAGCTACGAGCAGTACTTC. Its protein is CASADSYEQYF.

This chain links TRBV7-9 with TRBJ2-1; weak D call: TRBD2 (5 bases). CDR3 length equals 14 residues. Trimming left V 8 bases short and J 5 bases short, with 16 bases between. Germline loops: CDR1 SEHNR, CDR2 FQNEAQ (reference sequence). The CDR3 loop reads CASGTLGSDNEQFF. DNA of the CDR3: TGTGCCAGCGGAACCCTCGGTAGCGACAATGAGCAGTTCTTC.

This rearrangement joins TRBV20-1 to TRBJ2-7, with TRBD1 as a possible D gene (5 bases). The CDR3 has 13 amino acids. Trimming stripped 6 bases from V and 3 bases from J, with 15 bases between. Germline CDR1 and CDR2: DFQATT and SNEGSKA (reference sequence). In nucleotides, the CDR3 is TGCAGTGCCCTGGGGCCAGGGAACTACGAGCAGTACTTC. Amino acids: CSALGPGNYEQYF.

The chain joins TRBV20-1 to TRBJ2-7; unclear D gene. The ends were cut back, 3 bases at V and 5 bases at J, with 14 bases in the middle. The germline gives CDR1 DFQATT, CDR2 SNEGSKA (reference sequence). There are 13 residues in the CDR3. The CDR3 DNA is TGCAGTGCTAGTGACCAGCGAAACGACGAGCAGTACTTC. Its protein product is CSASDQRNDEQYF.

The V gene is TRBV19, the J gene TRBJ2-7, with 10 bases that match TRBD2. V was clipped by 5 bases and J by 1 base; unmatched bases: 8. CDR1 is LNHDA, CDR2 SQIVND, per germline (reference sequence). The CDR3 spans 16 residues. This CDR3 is CASSPSSGSTSYEQYF. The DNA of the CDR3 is TGTGCCAGTAGTCCCTCTAGCGGGAGCACGTCCTACGAGCAGTACTTC.

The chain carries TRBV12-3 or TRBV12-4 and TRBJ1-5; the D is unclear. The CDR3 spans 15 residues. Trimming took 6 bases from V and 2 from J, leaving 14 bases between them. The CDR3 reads CASRRSDGGNQPQHF. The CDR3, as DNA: TGTGCCAGCAGAAGGTCTGACGGTGGCAATCAGCCCCAGCATTTT.

CDR3 protein: CASSQETGPSYGYTF. The CDR3 nucleotides read TGCGCCAGCAGCCAAGAGACAGGGCCGTCCTATGGCTACACCTTC. This sequence joins TRBV4-3 and TRBJ1-2; TRBD1 aligns across 7 bases. CDR3 length: 15 residues. Trimming took 0 bases from V and 4 from J; bases not matched to a gene: 5. CDR1 LGHNA and CDR2 YSLEER come from the germline V gene.

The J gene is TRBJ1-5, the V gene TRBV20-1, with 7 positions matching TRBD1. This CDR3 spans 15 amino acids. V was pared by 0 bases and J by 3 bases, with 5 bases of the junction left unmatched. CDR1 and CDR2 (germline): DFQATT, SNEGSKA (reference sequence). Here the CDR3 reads CSARDPGQLNQPQHF. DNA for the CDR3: TGCAGTGCTAGAGATCCGGGACAGCTCAATCAGCCCCAGCATTTT.

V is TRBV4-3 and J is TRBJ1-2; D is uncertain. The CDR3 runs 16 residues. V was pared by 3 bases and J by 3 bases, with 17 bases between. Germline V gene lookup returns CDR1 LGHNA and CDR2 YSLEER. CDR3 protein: CASSQDLSRNHYGYTF. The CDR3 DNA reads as TGCGCCAGCAGCCAGGATCTTTCCAGGAATCACTATGGCTACACCTTC.

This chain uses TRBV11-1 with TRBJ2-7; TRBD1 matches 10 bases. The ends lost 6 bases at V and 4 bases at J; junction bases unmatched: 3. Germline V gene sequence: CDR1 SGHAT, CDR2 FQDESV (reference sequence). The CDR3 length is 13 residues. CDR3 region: CASSPGQGYEQYF. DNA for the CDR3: TGTGCCAGCAGTCCGGGACAGGGGTACGAGCAGTACTTC.

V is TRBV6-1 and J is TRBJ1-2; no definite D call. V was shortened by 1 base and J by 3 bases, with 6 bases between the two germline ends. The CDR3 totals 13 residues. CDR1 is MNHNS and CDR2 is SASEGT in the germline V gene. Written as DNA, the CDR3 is TGTGCCAGCAGTGAAGGGTTAGACTATGGCTACACCTTC. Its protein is CASSEGLDYGYTF.

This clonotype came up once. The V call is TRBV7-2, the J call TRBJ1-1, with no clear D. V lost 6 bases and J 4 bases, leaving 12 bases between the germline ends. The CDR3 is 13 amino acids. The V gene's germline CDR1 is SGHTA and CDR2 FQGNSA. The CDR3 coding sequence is TGTGCCAGCAGTCTGAGCTTTAGCACTGAAGCTTTCTTT. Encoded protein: CASSLSFSTEAFF.

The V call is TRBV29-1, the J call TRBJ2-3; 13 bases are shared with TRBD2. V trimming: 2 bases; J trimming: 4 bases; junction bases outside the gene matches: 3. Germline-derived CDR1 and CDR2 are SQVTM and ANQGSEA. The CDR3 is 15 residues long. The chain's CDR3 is CSVERTSGGADTQYF. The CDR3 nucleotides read TGCAGCGTTGAAAGGACTAGCGGGGGCGCAGATACGCAGTATTTT.

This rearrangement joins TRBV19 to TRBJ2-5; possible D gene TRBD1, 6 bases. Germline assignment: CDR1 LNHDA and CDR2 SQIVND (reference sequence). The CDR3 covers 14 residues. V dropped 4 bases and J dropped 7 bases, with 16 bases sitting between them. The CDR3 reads CASSNNQGSATQYF. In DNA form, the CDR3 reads TGTGCCAGTAGTAACAATCAGGGGTCGGCGACCCAGTACTTC.

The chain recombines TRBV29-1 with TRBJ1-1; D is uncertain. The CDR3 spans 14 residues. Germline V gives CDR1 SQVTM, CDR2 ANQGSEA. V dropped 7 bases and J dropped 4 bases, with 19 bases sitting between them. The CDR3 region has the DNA TGCAGCGCCGCGGCGGGTAGGGCGGCCACTGAAGCTTTCTTT. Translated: CSAAAGRAATEAFF.

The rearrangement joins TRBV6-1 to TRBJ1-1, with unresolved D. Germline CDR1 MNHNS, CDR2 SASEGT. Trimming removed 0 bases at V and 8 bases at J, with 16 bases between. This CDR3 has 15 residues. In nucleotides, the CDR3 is TGTGCCAGCAGTGAAGCCCCCCTGTGGGCAGGAGAAGCTTTCTTT. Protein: CASSEAPLWAGEAFF.

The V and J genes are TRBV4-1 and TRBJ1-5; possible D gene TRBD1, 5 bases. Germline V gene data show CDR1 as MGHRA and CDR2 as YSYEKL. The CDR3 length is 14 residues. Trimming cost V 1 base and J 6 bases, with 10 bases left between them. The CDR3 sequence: CASSQGEGTQPQHF. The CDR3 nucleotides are TGCGCCAGCAGCCAAGGAGAGGGGACTCAGCCCCAGCATTTT.